The 24 T cell receptor beta chains presented below share a single source sample, sequenced in a study of CD8 T cells in ankylosing spondylitis. TCRdb re-called the 5' RACE reads through MiXCR, storing one row per CDR3 protein. This sample has about 140,000 distinct CDR3 sequences, with roughly 6.6% found just once. The sample comprised blood, either unsorted or a sorted T cell fraction (not recorded which). The receptor set was obtained from a female donor with ankylosing spondylitis or in good health (not recorded which).

In its sample, this clonotype was seen many times. This chain links TRBV7-3 with TRBJ2-3, with 11 bases fitting TRBD2. The ends lost 5 bases at V and 2 bases at J; junction bases unmatched: 9. This CDR3 region has 17 residues. Germline V lookup: CDR1 SGHTA, CDR2 FQGTGA. The CDR3 protein is CASSPYIAGGPTDTQYF. CDR3 coding DNA: TGTGCCAGCAGCCCCTATATAGCGGGGGGGCCCACAGATACGCAGTATTTT.

For this clonotype: Possible read error: a much larger clone is one base away. This chain links TRBV5-1 with TRBJ1-6; a weak D match, TRBD1 (6 bases). This CDR3 spans 15 amino acids. Germline V gene data show CDR1 as SGHRS and CDR2 as YFSETQ. The CDR3 DNA reads as TGCGCCAGCAGCTTGGAATTCGGGGGCGCCTCACCCTTCCACTTT. Translation: CASSLEFGGASPFHF.

CDR3 nucleotides: TGTGCCAGCAGCTCCTCAGGGGAAAGTGGAGAGACCCAGTACTTC. It is translated as CASSSSGESGETQYF. V usage is TRBV11-2 and J usage is TRBJ2-5; the D gene is possibly TRBD1 (6 bases). The CDR3 spans 15 residues. The germline CDR1 and CDR2 sequences are SGHAT and FQNNGV. V was trimmed by 4 bases and J by 4 bases, leaving 16 bases between them.

This clonotype has at least ten counts. This chain links TRBV28 with TRBJ2-4; D is ambiguous. Germline V lookup: CDR1 MDHEN, CDR2 SYDVKM. The V end was cut by 1 base, the J end by 8 bases, with 3 bases between. The CDR3 runs to 11 residues. CDR3 loop: CASSLSDIQYF. In DNA, the CDR3 is TGTGCCAGCAGTTTATCGGACATTCAGTACTTC.

This clonotype was detected ten times or more. The chain links TRBV12-3 or TRBV12-4 to TRBJ1-1; D is ambiguous. The CDR3 is 14 residues long. The V and J ends lost 5 bases and 1 base respectively, with 11 bases between them. CDR3 sequence reads: CASSPGISNTEAFF. CDR3 sequence (DNA): TGTGCCAGCAGTCCCGGGATATCGAACACTGAAGCTTTCTTT.

This clonotype came up a few times. The rearrangement joins TRBV29-1 to TRBJ1-1, with D unclear. The CDR3 runs 14 residues. Trimming removed 1 base from V and 3 bases from J, with 12 bases in between. Germline assignment: CDR1 SQVTM and CDR2 ANQGSEA. CDR3: CSVEVSIGDTEAFF. The CDR3 DNA reads TGCAGCGTTGAAGTCAGTATTGGGGACACTGAAGCTTTCTTT.

As to this clonotype: A much larger clone is a single base away; this may be a read error. Since no conserved phenylalanine or tryptophan closes the CDR3, a read error is the likely cause. This chain links TRBV20-1 with TRBJ1-5; D is ambiguous. CDR1 and CDR2 from the germline V gene are DFQATT and SNEGSKA (reference sequence). There are 14 residues in the CDR3. The V and J ends lost 3 bases and 1 base respectively, with 10 bases between them. This CDR3 is CSAREGKSNQPQHS. The CDR3 DNA follows: TGCAGTGCTAGGGAGGGAAAGAGCAATCAGCCCCAGCATTCT.

CDR3 amino acids: CASSPGSRQQETQYF. DNA of the CDR3: TGCGCCAGCAGCCCAGGGTCCAGACAGCAAGAGACCCAGTACTTC. The rearrangement joins TRBV5-1 to TRBJ2-5, with D tentatively TRBD1 (5 bases). Trimming shortened V by 4 bases and J by 2 bases, and 15 bases separated the two germline ends. Germline-derived CDR1 and CDR2 are SGHRS and YFSETQ. The CDR3 consists of 15 residues.

This clonotype has ten or more counts. V gene TRBV20-1 combines with J gene TRBJ2-7, with 11 bases that match TRBD2. Germline V gene lookup returns CDR1 DFQATT and CDR2 SNEGSKA (reference sequence). Trimming cost V 2 bases and J 6 bases; bases outside gene matches: 15. CDR3 length: 17 residues. The DNA for the CDR3 is TGCAGTGCTAGATTAATCCCGATAGCGGGGGGGCCCTCCGAGCAGTACTTC. Protein: CSARLIPIAGGPSEQYF.

This clonotype was picked up many times. V is TRBV10-3 and J is TRBJ1-4; D is uncertain. This CDR3 has 14 amino acids. CDR1 ENHRY and CDR2 SYGVKD come from the germline V gene. The ends were cut back, 0 bases at V and 4 bases at J, with 6 bases in the middle. The CDR3 loop is CAISESSLNEKLFF. CDR3 bases: TGTGCCATCAGTGAGTCGAGTCTTAATGAAAAACTGTTTTTT.

This clonotype appeared many times. J is TRBJ1-5 and V is TRBV7-2, with D hard to call. This CDR3 has 15 residues. CDR1 is SGHTA, CDR2 FQGNSA, per germline. Trimming pared 3 bases from V and 0 bases from J, leaving 9 bases between. CDR3 sequence reads: CASSLFGYSNQPQHF. For the CDR3, the DNA is TGTGCCAGCAGCTTGTTTGGGTATAGCAATCAGCCCCAGCATTTT.

This clonotype was recorded many times. The chain recombines TRBV7-8 with TRBJ1-5, with a possible D match to TRBD1 (6 bases). The germline V gene encodes CDR1 SGHVS and CDR2 FQNEAQ. The CDR3 spans 15 residues. V lost 3 bases and J lost 0, with 9 bases in between. CDR3 DNA sequence: TGTGCCAGCAGCTTTCGGGGGCTTAGCAATCAGCCCCAGCATTTT. This gives the protein CASSFRGLSNQPQHF. The full variable domain, completed using reference TRBV7-8 and TRBJ1-5, is GAGVSQSPRYKVAKRGQDVALRCDPISGHVSLFWYQQALGQGPEFLTYFQNEAQLDKSGLPSDRFFAERPEGSVSTLKIQRTQQEDSAVYLCASSFRGLSNQPQHFGDGTRLSIL.

The rearrangement joins TRBV27 to TRBJ2-1; 11 bases match TRBD2. Germline values: CDR1 MNHEY, CDR2 SMNVEV (reference sequence). This CDR3 has 15 residues. With V trimmed by 5 bases and J by 12 bases, 12 bases remained unmatched. The CDR3 sequence: CASSPGTSGYGAQFF. CDR3 nucleotide sequence: TGTGCCAGCAGTCCTGGGACTAGCGGATACGGTGCGCAGTTCTTC.

This clonotype was counted many times. The chain is built from TRBV6-2 or TRBV6-3 and TRBJ1-5; unclear D gene. Trimming shortened V by 2 bases and J by 5 bases, and 4 bases separated the two germline ends. CDR3 size: 12 residues. CDR1 MNHEY and CDR2 SVGEGT come from the germline V gene. This CDR3 is CASSYGYQPQHF. CDR3 bases: TGTGCCAGCAGTTACGGGTATCAGCCCCAGCATTTT.

This clonotype was observed a single time. The J gene is TRBJ2-1, the V gene TRBV3-1; D is ambiguous. With 10 bases removed from V and 0 bases from J, the gap between germline ends came to 22 bases. Germline assignment: CDR1 LGHDT and CDR2 YNNKEL (reference sequence). The CDR3 extends over 17 amino acids. The CDR3 coding sequence is TGTGCCACCTGCCAAGATATCGGGTGGGACTCCTACAATGAGCAGTTCTTC. Translation gives CATCQDIGWDSYNEQFF.

This clonotype was seen ten or more times. The chain joins TRBV5-1 to TRBJ2-1; the D gene could be TRBD1 or TRBD2 (6 bases each). With 4 bases removed from V and 0 bases from J, the gap between germline ends came to 20 bases. Germline lookup yields CDR1 SGHRS and CDR2 YFSETQ. The CDR3 has 18 residues. CDR3 sequence reads: CASSKPRGLPSSYNEQFF. CDR3 DNA sequence: TGCGCCAGCAGCAAACCCAGGGGACTTCCGAGCTCCTACAATGAGCAGTTCTTC.

The chain is built from TRBV7-9 and TRBJ2-5; a possible D gene is TRBD1 (5 bases). The V gene lost 5 bases and the J gene lost 6 bases, with 16 bases spanning the gap. The CDR3 covers 14 residues. In germline, CDR1 is SEHNR, CDR2 FQNEAQ (reference sequence). CDR3 protein: CASSPTQGKQTQYF. CDR3 DNA sequence: TGTGCCAGCAGCCCTACCCAGGGAAAACAGACCCAGTACTTC.

Many counts were recorded for this clonotype. The chain employs TRBV4-1 and TRBJ2-1; 7 bases are shared with TRBD2. Germline lookup yields CDR1 MGHRA and CDR2 YSYEKL. V shed 0 bases and J 7 bases; nucleotides not matched to a gene: 9. CDR3 size: 16 residues. DNA for the CDR3: TGCGCCAGCAGCCAAGACGCTGCGGGGGTTATGAATGAGCAGTTCTTC. As protein: CASSQDAAGVMNEQFF.

Ten or more counts support this clonotype. The gene calls are TRBV20-1 and TRBJ2-2; tentatively, D is TRBD1 (5 bases). CDR1 DFQATT and CDR2 SNEGSKA come from the germline V gene (reference sequence). Trimming took off 4 bases at V and 5 bases at J, with 14 bases between the two ends. This CDR3 spans 14 amino acids. In nucleotides, the CDR3 is TGCAGTGCTACAGGACAATCTGGTACCGGGGAGCTGTTTTTT. This sequence encodes CSATGQSGTGELFF.

This clonotype was counted ten times or more. The chain carries TRBV18 and TRBJ1-3, with a weak D call TRBD1 (5 bases). Trimming pared 5 bases from V and 6 bases from J, leaving 17 bases between. The CDR3 loop spans 15 amino acids. Germline V lookup: CDR1 KGHSH, CDR2 LQKENI. The CDR3 coding sequence is TGTGCCAGCTCATTCGTGCAGGGCCGAAAAAACACCATATATTTT. Translated: CASSFVQGRKNTIYF.

This clonotype appeared many times. CDR3 sequence reads: CASSFTNRAGSTSYEQYF. The CDR3 DNA reads TGCGCCAGCAGCTTTACGAACAGAGCCGGGTCTACATCGTACGAGCAGTACTTC. V usage is TRBV5-1 and J usage is TRBJ2-7; the D is unclear. This CDR3 comprises 18 residues. The V gene lost 2 bases and the J gene lost 4 bases, with 25 bases spanning the gap. Germline V gene data show CDR1 as SGHRS and CDR2 as YFSETQ.

This clonotype has just a few counts. This chain connects TRBV2 to TRBJ2-3, with 8 bases matching TRBD2. V dropped 7 bases and J dropped 6; count of bases not matched to a gene: 6. CDR3 length: 13 residues. From germline, CDR1 is SNHLY and CDR2 FYNNEI. CDR3 amino acids: CASIGAGADTQYF. Here the CDR3 DNA reads TGTGCCAGCATAGGAGCGGGAGCCGATACGCAGTATTTT.

Many counts were recorded for this clonotype. The gene calls are TRBV7-2 and TRBJ2-5; tentative D call: TRBD1 (5 bases). V gave up 5 bases and J gave up 5 bases, with 12 bases separating them. The CDR3 covers 13 residues. Germline V gene sequence: CDR1 SGHTA, CDR2 FQGNSA. The CDR3 nucleotides read TGTGCCAGCAGCACCCCAAAGGGGGAGACCCAGTACTTC. Its translation: CASSTPKGETQYF.

This chain links TRBV9 with TRBJ1-6, with no clear D. V gave up 4 bases and J gave up 0 bases, with 14 bases separating them. CDR1 is SGDLS and CDR2 is YYNGEE in the germline V gene. This CDR3 has 17 residues. CDR3: CASSLEAGYSYNSPLHF. The CDR3 DNA reads TGTGCCAGCAGCCTCGAGGCGGGTTACTCCTATAATTCACCCCTCCACTTT.